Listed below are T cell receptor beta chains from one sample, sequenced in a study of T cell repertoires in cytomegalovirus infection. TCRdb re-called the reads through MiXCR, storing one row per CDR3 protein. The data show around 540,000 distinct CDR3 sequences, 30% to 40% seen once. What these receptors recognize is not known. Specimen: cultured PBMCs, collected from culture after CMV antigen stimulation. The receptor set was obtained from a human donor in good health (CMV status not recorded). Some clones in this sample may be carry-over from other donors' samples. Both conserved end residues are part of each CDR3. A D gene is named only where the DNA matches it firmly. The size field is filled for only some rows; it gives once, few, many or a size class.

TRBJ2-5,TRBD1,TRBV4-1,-,TGCGCCAGCAGCGAGCTTTGGGACAGTCAAGAGACCCAGTACTTC,CASSELWDSQETQYF
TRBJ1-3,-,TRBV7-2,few,TGTGCCAGCCGAGGCAGGTCTGGAAACACCATATATTTT,CASRGRSGNTIYF
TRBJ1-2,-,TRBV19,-,TGTGCCAGTAGAACCCTGGGGGGGAACTATGGCTACACCTTC,CASRTLGGNYGYTF
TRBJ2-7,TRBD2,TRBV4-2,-,TGTGCCAGCAGCCAAGAGCTAGCGGGAGGTGGTTCCTACGAGCAGTACTTC,CASSQELAGGGSYEQYF
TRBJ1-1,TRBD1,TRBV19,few,TGTGCCAGTAGTCGACGGGACAGGGTCGAGACTGAAGCTTTCTTT,CASSRRDRVETEAFF
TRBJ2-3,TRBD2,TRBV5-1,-,TGCGCCAGCAGCTTGAACGGGGAGGGGAGTTCAGATACGCAGTATTTT,CASSLNGEGSSDTQYF
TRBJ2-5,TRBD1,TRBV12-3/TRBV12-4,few,TGTGCCAGCAGTTTATGGGACAGAGAGACCCAGTACTTC,CASSLWDRETQYF
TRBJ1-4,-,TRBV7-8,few,TGTGCCAGCAGCTTAGTCTTGGGGTCCACTAATGAAAAACTGTTTTTT,CASSLVLGSTNEKLFF
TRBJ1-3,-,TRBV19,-,TGTGCCAGTAGTGGACACCCCTCTGGAAACACCATATATTTT,CASSGHPSGNTIYF
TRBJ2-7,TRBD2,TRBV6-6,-,TGTGCCAGCAGTTTCGGGACTAGCGGGGGAGCGCCCCGCGAGCAGTACTTC,CASSFGTSGGAPREQYF
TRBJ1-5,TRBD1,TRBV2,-,TGTGCCAGCAGTGATGCCGGACAGGGGAATCAGCCCCAGCATTTT,CASSDAGQGNQPQHF
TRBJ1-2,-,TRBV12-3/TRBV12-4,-,TGTGCCAGCAGTTTCGTCAGCTATGGCTACACCTTC,CASSFVSYGYTF
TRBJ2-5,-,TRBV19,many,TGTGCCAGTACGCGGGAAGGGGAGACCCAGTACTTC,CASTREGETQYF
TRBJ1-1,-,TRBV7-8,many,TGTGCCAGCAGCTTAGTCTCCGGCGGGAACACTGAAGCTTTCTTT,CASSLVSGGNTEAFF
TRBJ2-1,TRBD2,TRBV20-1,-,TGCAGTGCTGCCGCTAGCGGGAGTCCGAATGAGCAGTTCTTC,CSAAASGSPNEQFF
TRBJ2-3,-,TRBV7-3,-,TGTGCCAGCAGCGAAACACTAGCTGCAGCAGATACGCAGTATTTT,CASSETLAAADTQYF
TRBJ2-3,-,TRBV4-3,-,TGCGCCAGCAGCCAAGGTCGGACCTCAGATACGCAGTATTTT,CASSQGRTSDTQYF
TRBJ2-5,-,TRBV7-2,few,TGTGCCAGCAGCTTAGACCCACGGCTAGCGAGAACGTCGGGAGAGACCCAGTACTTC,CASSLDPRLARTSGETQYF
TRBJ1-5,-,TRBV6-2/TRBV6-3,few,TGTGCCAGCAGTTACACCGGAGGGGACATTAACTCCCCGAATCAGCCCCAGCATTTT,CASSYTGGDINSPNQPQHF
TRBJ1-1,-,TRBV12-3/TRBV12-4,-,TGTGCCAGCAGTTTGTTGCACACTGAAGCTTTCTTT,CASSLLHTEAFF
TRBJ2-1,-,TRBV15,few,TGTGCCACCACCGTGGAGGATGGGAATGAGCAGTTCTTC,CATTVEDGNEQFF
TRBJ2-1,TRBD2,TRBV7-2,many,TGTGCCAGCTCCAGCGGGATCTCTAGGTTCTTC,CASSSGISRFF
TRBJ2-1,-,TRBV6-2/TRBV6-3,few,TGTGCCAGCAGTTACTCTGGTCCCTACAATGAGCAGTTCTTC,CASSYSGPYNEQFF
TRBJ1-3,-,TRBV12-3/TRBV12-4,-,TGTGCCAGCACGTTGTGGGGCTCTGGAAACACCATATATTTT,CASTLWGSGNTIYF
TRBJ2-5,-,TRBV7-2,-,TGTGCCAGCAGCCAATGGACCGAACCAGAGACCCAGTACTTC,CASSQWTEPETQYF
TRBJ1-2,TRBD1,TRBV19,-,TGTGCCAGCATCGGGACAGGGGATAACTATGGCTACACCTTC,CASIGTGDNYGYTF
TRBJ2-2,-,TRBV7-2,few,TGTGCCAGCAGCTTAGGTGGCTTCCCCGTAGGGGTGGGGGCCGGGGAGCTGTTTTTT,CASSLGGFPVGVGAGELFF
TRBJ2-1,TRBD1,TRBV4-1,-,TGCGCCTGCAGCCAAGGGACAGGATACAATGAGCAGTTCTTC,CACSQGTGYNEQFF
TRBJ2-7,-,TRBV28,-,TGTGCCAGCAGCTCCCCCGAACGGGGCTACGAGCAGTACTTC,CASSSPERGYEQYF
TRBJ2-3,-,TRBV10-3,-,TGTGCCATCAGTGATTTACCCGGGCCCCACGCAGATACGCAGTATTTT,CAISDLPGPHADTQYF
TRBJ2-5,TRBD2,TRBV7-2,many,TGTGCCAGCAGTCGGGGGGACATAGCGGGAGGGCCGTTTGGTGAGACCCAGTACTTC,CASSRGDIAGGPFGETQYF
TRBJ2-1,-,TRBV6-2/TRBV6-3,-,TGTGCCAGCAGTTCCGGGGCCTTGGGTAGTGAGCAGTTCTTC,CASSSGALGSEQFF
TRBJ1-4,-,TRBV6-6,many,TGTGCCAGCAGTTCACCTAACAGTGCAACTAATGAAAAACTGTTTTTT,CASSSPNSATNEKLFF
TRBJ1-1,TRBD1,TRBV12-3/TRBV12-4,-,TGTGCCAGCAGTCCCCGGACAGGGGGGAAAGCTTTCTTT,CASSPRTGGKAFF
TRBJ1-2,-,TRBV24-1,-,TGTGCCACCAGTGGTCAAGAATTCTATGGCTACACCTTC,CATSGQEFYGYTF
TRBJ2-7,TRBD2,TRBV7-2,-,TGTGCCAGCAGCTTAGCGTTCGCGGGAGCGGGGAACGAGCAGTACTTC,CASSLAFAGAGNEQYF
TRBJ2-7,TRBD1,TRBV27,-,TGTGCCAGCAGACAGGGGTACTCCTACGAGCAGTACTTC,CASRQGYSYEQYF
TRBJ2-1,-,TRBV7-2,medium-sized,TGTGCCAGCAGCTTATTGCATAGCGGCCTTAATGAGCAGTTCTTC,CASSLLHSGLNEQFF
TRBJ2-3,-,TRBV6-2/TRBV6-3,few,TGTGCCAGCAGTTACTCTAGGGATACGCAGTATTTT,CASSYSRDTQYF
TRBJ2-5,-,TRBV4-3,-,TGCGCCAGCAGCCAAGACCTAAAGTGGACCCAGTACTTC,CASSQDLKWTQYF
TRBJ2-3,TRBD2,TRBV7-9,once,TGTGCCAGCAGCCAGGCTGGAACTAGCGGGAGGGCCGCAGATACGCAGTATTTT,CASSQAGTSGRAADTQYF
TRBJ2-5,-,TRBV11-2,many,TGTGCCAGCAGCTTATATACGGATTTTTTGAAGACCCAGTACTTC,CASSLYTDFLKTQYF
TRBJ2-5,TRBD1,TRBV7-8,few,TGTGCCAGCAGCTGGACAGGTTCACGAGAGACCCAGTACTTC,CASSWTGSRETQYF
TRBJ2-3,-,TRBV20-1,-,TGCAGTGGAGCGGGACAGACCTACACAGATACGCAGTATTTT,CSGAGQTYTDTQYF
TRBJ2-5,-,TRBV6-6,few,TGTGCCAGCAGTTACCTTCCGGTCGGGCGGGACCTTCAAGAGACCCAGTACTTC,CASSYLPVGRDLQETQYF
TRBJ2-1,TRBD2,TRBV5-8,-,TGTGCCAGCAGCTCCCCGACTAGCGGAAACCACTACAATGAGCAGTTCTTC,CASSSPTSGNHYNEQFF
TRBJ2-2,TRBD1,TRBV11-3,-,TGTGCCAGCTCCCAGGGGACAGCCCGAGAAGGGGAGCTGTTTTTT,CASSQGTAREGELFF
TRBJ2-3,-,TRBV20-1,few,TGCAGTGCTAGAGAAAGGAGCACAGATACGCAGTATTTT,CSARERSTDTQYF
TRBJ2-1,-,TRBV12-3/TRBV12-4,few,TGTGCCAGCATTGGATTCAATGAGCAGTTCTTC,CASIGFNEQFF
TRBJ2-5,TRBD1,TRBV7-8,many,TGTGCCAGCAGCCCGGACAGGACGCAAGAGACCCAGTACTTC,CASSPDRTQETQYF
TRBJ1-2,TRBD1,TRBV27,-,TGTGCCAGCAGCCCCCTTGTCCGGGACAGAGGAGTCTATGGCTACACCTTC,CASSPLVRDRGVYGYTF
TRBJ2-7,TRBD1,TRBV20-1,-,TGCAGTGCTCCCGGGCGGGACAGGGGCTACGAGCAGTACTTC,CSAPGRDRGYEQYF
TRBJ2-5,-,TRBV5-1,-,TGCGCCAGCAGCTTGTCCCGTTCGGCTAGTCAAGAGACCCAGTACTTC,CASSLSRSASQETQYF
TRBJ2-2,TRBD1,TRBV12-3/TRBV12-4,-,TGTGCCAGCAGTGCCAGGACAGGAGGCGGGGAGCTGTTTTTT,CASSARTGGGELFF
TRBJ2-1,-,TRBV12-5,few,TGTGCTAGTGGTTTGGTCAGGCTACAGGGAGCCCCTACCTACAATGAGCAGTTCTTC,CASGLVRLQGAPTYNEQFF
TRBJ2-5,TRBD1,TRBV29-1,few,TGCAGCGTTGAGTCGCGACAGGGAAGAGAGACCCAGTACTTC,CSVESRQGRETQYF
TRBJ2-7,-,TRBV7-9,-,TGTGCCAGCACCCGGGAGAGTGACGAGCAGTACTTC,CASTRESDEQYF
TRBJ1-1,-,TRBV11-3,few,TGTGCCAGCAGCTCACAGGGCTCGCACACTGAAGCTTTCTTT,CASSSQGSHTEAFF
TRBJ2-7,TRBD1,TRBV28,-,TGTGCCAGCAGTCCAGGGACAGGGAACTACGAGCAGTACTTC,CASSPGTGNYEQYF
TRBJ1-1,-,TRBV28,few,TGTGCCACCGCACCGGTCAGGCTGAACACTGAAGCTTTCTTT,CATAPVRLNTEAFF